This entry is about one T cell receptor beta chain. The sample originates from a study of molecular identifiers for immune sequencing clone quantification. TCRdb analysed the PCR reads with MiXCR anew, one entry per CDR3 protein. This repertoire shows about 640,000 distinct CDR3 sequences, just under 20% found once; its top ten account for 0.85%. This TCR came from a human donor in good health. Some libraries in this study had Jurkat cell RNA spiked in. The sequencing sample was made of naive CD8+ T cells from blood, with Jurkat cell RNA spiked in. Stated subset: FACS-sorted CD8+CD4-CCR7+CD45RA+ naive T cells.

The chain's CDR3 is CASSLTPDRVTYNEQFF. CDR3 nucleotides: TGTGCCAGCAGTTTAACCCCGGACAGGGTTACGTACAATGAGCAGTTCTTC. The chain is built from TRBV9 and TRBJ2-1, with TRBD1 matching over 8 bases. In germline, CDR1 is SGDLS, CDR2 YYNGEE. V shed 5 bases, J shed 4 bases, and the junction held 14 bases outside the gene matches. The CDR3 is made up of 17 amino acids.